Listed below are T cell receptor beta chains from one sample, sequenced in a study of CD8 T cells in ankylosing spondylitis. MiXCR was run by TCRdb on the 5' RACE reads, yielding one entry per CDR3 protein. The table includes 150,000 to 200,000 distinct CDR3 sequences, 10% to 15% detected once. The sequenced sample consisted of blood, either unsorted or a sorted T cell fraction (not recorded which). These receptors were taken from a female donor with ankylosing spondylitis or in good health (not recorded which). The CDR3 runs from the conserved cysteine through the conserved F or W. A D gene is named only where the DNA matches it firmly. Size is stated for part of the rows, as once, few or many counts, or as a class when the clone is expanded.

J gene	D gene	V gene	clone size	CDR3 DNA	CDR3 protein
TRBJ2-7	-	TRBV6-2/TRBV6-3	many	TGTGCCAGCGGCGAGCAGTTTATTAGCGAGCAGTACTTC	CASGEQFISEQYF
TRBJ2-7	TRBD2	TRBV20-1	-	TGCAGTGCTAGCGGGAGGTTCTACGAGCAGTGCTTC	CSASGRFYEQCF
TRBJ1-1	-	TRBV4-1	many	TGCGCCAGCAGCCACGGGGGCCCTGAAGCTTTCTTT	CASSHGGPEAFF
TRBJ1-2	TRBD1	TRBV13	many	TGTGCCAGCAGCTTTGGACAGGCCTATGGCTACACCTTC	CASSFGQAYGYTF
TRBJ1-1	-	TRBV29-1	many	TGCAGCGTTGTGGGGGGACTCCGGAACACTGAAGCTTTCTTT	CSVVGGLRNTEAFF
TRBJ1-1	TRBD1	TRBV20-1	-	TGCAGTGCTCCGGGACAGGGTCGGACTGAAACTTTCTTT	CSAPGQGRTETFF
TRBJ2-1	-	TRBV7-2	-	TGTGCCAGCAACCCTACTCCGGGGGTCGGTGAGCAGTTCTTC	CASNPTPGVGEQFF
TRBJ2-3	TRBD2	TRBV29-1	many	TGCAGCGTTAGAGCGGGAGGCGCGCAGTATTTT	CSVRAGGAQYF
TRBJ1-2	-	TRBV19	few	TGTGCCAGTAGTACCCCTCGCTCAGGGACGGGCTATGGCTACACCTTC	CASSTPRSGTGYGYTF
TRBJ1-2	TRBD1	TRBV5-5	-	TGTGCCAGCAGCTTGGTTCCGCCCAGACAGGGAAGCTATGGCTACACCTTC	CASSLVPPRQGSYGYTF
TRBJ2-1	TRBD2	TRBV7-2	-	TGTGCCAGCAGCTACACTAGCGGGAGGGCCTACAATGAGCAGTTCTTC	CASSYTSGRAYNEQFF
TRBJ2-1	-	TRBV11-3	few	TGTGCCAGCAGCTTAGCCAGGGGTCGTGTCAATGAGCAGTTCTTC	CASSLARGRVNEQFF
TRBJ1-5	-	TRBV18	many	TGTGCCAGCTCACCACCGTCCAGAAGCAATCAGCCCCAGCATTTT	CASSPPSRSNQPQHF
TRBJ2-3	-	TRBV7-3	-	TGTGCCAGCAGCTTAACGGCTAAAGATACGCAGTATTTT	CASSLTAKDTQYF
TRBJ2-1	-	TRBV2	few	TGTGCCAGCAGTCCACCGACACGTTACAATGAGCAGTTCTTC	CASSPPTRYNEQFF
TRBJ2-1	TRBD1	TRBV5-1	many	TGCGCCAGCAGCTTGGATGGACAGGGCCAAAATGAGCAGTTCTTC	CASSLDGQGQNEQFF
TRBJ2-7	-	TRBV9	many	TGTGCCAGCAGCGTAAGACCGGACCACCTCGAGCAGTACTTC	CASSVRPDHLEQYF
TRBJ2-6	-	TRBV7-2	-	TGTGCCAGCAGCGAAGACCGTACCTCTGGGGCCAACGTCCTGACTTTC	CASSEDRTSGANVLTF
TRBJ2-7	-	TRBV30	many	TGTGCCTGGAGTGACGATTACGAGCAGTACTTC	CAWSDDYEQYF
TRBJ1-1	TRBD1	TRBV5-1	many	TGCGCCAGCAGCTTGCAGGGGGAGACTGAAGCTTTCTTT	CASSLQGETEAFF
TRBJ1-5	-	TRBV5-1	many	TGCGCCAGCAGCTTGATGGGGGCCCCGAGGCCCCAGCATTTT	CASSLMGAPRPQHF
TRBJ2-7	-	TRBV7-9	-	TGTGCCAGCAGCTTATCCAGGGACCATTTCTACGAGCAGTACTTC	CASSLSRDHFYEQYF
TRBJ2-1	TRBD2	TRBV30	-	TGTGCCTGGACTAGCGGGAGCTCCTACAATGAGCAGTTCTTC	CAWTSGSSYNEQFF
TRBJ2-5	TRBD2	TRBV10-3	many	TGTGCCATCAGGGGCGGGACTAGTACGCAAGAGACCCAGTACTTC	CAIRGGTSTQETQYF
TRBJ1-5	-	TRBV28	many	TGTGCCAGCAGTAACAAAACACTCAATCAGCCCCAGCATTTT	CASSNKTLNQPQHF
TRBJ1-1	-	TRBV28	many	TGTGCCAGCAGTTCACTCCTTCAAAGCGAAGCTGGGACTGAAGCTTTCTTT	CASSSLLQSEAGTEAFF
TRBJ2-7	-	TRBV11-3	few	TGTGCCAGCAGCTTAGCAGGCAGGCGAGCCTACGAGCAGTACTTC	CASSLAGRRAYEQYF